This T cell receptor beta chain was retrieved from a study of blood T cell repertoires in COVID-19. Study summary: Samples representing acute and convalescent COVID-19 were sourced from the United States, Italy and Spain. Nucleic acid was either cDNA or gDNA, and it came from T cells, B-cell-depleted T cells, or PBMCs.

In the original workflow: Quantification of nucleated cells was approximated via reference gene primer amplification. Assay used: immunoSEQ multiplex PCR; TCRdb lists only in-frame clones, some missing. D and trimming come from the DNA, and the V and J calls and clone size come from that table. The table has some 80,000 clones, around four fifths seen once. The V end lost 2 bases, the J end lost 7 bases, and 9 bases lay between the germline ends. This CDR3 is built from 12 residues. Germline V gene lookup returns CDR1 MDHEN and CDR2 SYDVKM. The chain has TRBV28 and TRBJ2-7; possibly TRBD2 for D (5 bases). Sequencing was carried out using peripheral blood. This clonotype originated in a human donor in a cohort sampled during active COVID-19. The CDR3 region is CASSLIAREQYF. CDR3 in DNA: TGTGCCAGCAGTTTAATAGCGCGGGAGCAGTACTTC.